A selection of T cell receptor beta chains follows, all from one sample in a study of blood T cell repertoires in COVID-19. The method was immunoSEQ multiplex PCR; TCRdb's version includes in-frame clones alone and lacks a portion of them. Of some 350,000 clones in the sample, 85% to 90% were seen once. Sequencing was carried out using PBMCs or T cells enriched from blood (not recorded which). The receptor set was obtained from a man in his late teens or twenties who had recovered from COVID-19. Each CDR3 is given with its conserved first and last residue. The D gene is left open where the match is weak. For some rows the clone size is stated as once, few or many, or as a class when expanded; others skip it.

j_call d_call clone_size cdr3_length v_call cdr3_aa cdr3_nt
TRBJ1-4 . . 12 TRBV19 CASSIRGEKLFF TGTGCCAGTAGTATACGGGGGGAAAAACTGTTTTTT
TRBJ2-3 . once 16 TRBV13 CASSRQGTVYTDTQYF TGTGCCAGCAGCAGGCAGGGGACGGTGTACACAGATACGCAGTATTTT
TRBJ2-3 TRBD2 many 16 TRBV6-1 CASSEALAGGTDTQYF TGTGCCAGCAGTGAAGCGCTAGCGGGAGGCACAGATACGCAGTATTTT
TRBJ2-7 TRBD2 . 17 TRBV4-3 CASSQAVRAGGRYEQYF TGCGCCAGCAGCCAAGCGGTCAGAGCGGGAGGACGCTACGAGCAGTACTTC
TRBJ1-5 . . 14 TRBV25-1 CASSEYGNEKPQHF TGTGCCAGCAGTGAATATGGCAACGAAAAGCCCCAGCATTTT
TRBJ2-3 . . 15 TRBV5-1 CASSLDPTSTDTQYF TGCGCCAGCAGCTTGGATCCTACTAGCACAGATACGCAGTATTTT
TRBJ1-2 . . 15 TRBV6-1 CASSEVIGMGYGYTF TGTGCCAGCAGTGAAGTAATCGGGATGGGCTATGGCTACACCTTC
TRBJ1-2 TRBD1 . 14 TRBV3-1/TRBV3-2 CASSQEDRSYGYTF TGTGCCAGCAGCCAAGAGGACAGGAGCTATGGCTACACCTTC
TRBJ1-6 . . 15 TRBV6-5 CASSYGRVGVWPLHF TGTGCCAGCAGTTACGGCAGGGTAGGGGTTTGGCCCCTCCACTTT
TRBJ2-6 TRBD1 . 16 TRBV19 CASIGDRPSGANVLTF TGTGCCAGTATTGGGGACAGGCCATCTGGGGCCAACGTCCTGACTTTC
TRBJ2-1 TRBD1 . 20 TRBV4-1 CASSLKSFLLGTGWGNEQFF TGCGCCAGCAGCCTTAAGTCTTTTCTTCTCGGGACAGGGTGGGGCAATGAGCAGTTCTTC
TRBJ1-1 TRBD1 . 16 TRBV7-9 CASSLGTGGPLTEAFF TGTGCCAGCAGCCTAGGGACAGGGGGCCCCTTAACTGAAGCTTTCTTT
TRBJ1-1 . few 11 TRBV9 CASSPGTEAFF TGTGCCAGCAGCCCGGGCACTGAAGCTTTCTTT
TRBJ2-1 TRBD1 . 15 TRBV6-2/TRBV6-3 CASSPWTGLGNEQFF TGTGCCAGCAGTCCGTGGACAGGGCTAGGTAATGAGCAGTTCTTC
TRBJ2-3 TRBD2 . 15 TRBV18 CAGGLAGVLGDTQYF TGTGCCGGAGGACTAGCGGGCGTACTTGGAGATACGCAGTATTTT
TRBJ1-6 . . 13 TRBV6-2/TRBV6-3 CASSSGVGSPLHF TGTGCCAGCAGTTCAGGGGTGGGCTCACCCCTCCACTTT
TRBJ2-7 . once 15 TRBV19 CASSPDTGRYYEQYF TGTGCCAGTAGTCCGGACACCGGCCGATACTACGAGCAGTACTTC
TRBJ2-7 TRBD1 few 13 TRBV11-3 CASSLGTGTEQYF TGTGCCAGCAGCTTAGGGACAGGTACCGAGCAGTACTTC
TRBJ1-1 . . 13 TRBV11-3 CASSENMNTEAFF TGTGCCAGCAGCGAAAACATGAACACTGAAGCTTTCTTT
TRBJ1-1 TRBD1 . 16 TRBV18 CASSPRGQGGTTEAFF TGTGCCAGCTCACCCCGAGGACAGGGAGGTACCACTGAAGCTTTCTTT
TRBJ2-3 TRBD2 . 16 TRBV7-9 CASSSGTSGVTDTQYF TGTGCCAGCAGCTCTGGGACTAGCGGGGTCACAGATACGCAGTATTTT
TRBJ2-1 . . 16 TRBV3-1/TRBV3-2 CASSRSGGNLHNEQFF TGTGCCAGCAGCCGGAGTGGGGGGAACCTTCACAATGAGCAGTTCTTC
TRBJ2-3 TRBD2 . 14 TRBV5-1 CASSSGGGTDTQYF TGCGCCAGCAGTTCGGGGGGAGGCACAGATACGCAGTATTTT
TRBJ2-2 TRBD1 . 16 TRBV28 CASSAQQGANTGELFF TGTGCCAGCAGTGCCCAACAGGGGGCGAACACCGGGGAGCTGTTTTTT
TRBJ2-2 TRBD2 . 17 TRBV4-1 CASSQKPGGISTGELFF TGCGCCAGCAGCCAAAAACCGGGGGGGATTTCCACCGGGGAGCTGTTTTTT
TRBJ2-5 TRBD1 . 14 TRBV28 CASSIPGGQETQYF TGTGCCAGCAGTATACCAGGGGGCCAGGAGACCCAGTACTTC
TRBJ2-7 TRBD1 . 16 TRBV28 CASSNSGTGNTYEQYF TGTGCCAGCAGTAACTCTGGGACAGGGAACACCTACGAGCAGTACTTC
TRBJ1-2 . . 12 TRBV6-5 CASSRTGHGYTF TGTGCCAGCAGTCGAACAGGGCACGGCTACACCTTC
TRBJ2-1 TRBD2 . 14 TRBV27 CASKLAGAYNEQFF TGTGCCAGCAAGCTAGCGGGAGCGTACAATGAGCAGTTCTTC
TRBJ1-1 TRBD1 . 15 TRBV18 CASSVQGARGTEAFF TGTGCCAGCTCCGTACAGGGGGCTAGGGGCACTGAAGCTTTCTTT
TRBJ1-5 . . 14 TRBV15 CATSRQGRNQPQHF TGTGCCACCAGCAGACAGGGGCGGAATCAGCCCCAGCATTTT
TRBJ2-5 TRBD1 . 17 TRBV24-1 CATSDGGGTGGEETQYF TGTGCCACCAGTGATGGGGGGGGGACAGGGGGCGAGGAGACCCAGTACTTC
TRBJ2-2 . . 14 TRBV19 CASTITGNTGELFF TGTGCCAGCACGATTACAGGAAACACCGGGGAGCTGTTTTTT
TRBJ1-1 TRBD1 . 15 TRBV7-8 CASSPPGTGIPEAFF TGTGCCAGCAGCCCCCCCGGGACAGGGATTCCTGAAGCTTTCTTT
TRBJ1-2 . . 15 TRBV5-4 CASSLVPQVDYGYTF TGTGCCAGCAGCTTGGTCCCACAGGTAGACTATGGCTACACCTTC
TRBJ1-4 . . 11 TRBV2 CASSERGKLFF TGTGCCAGCAGTGAGCGGGGAAAACTGTTTTTT
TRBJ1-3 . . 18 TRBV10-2 CASSEPSGGRSSGNTIYF TGCGCCAGCAGTGAGCCTTCGGGGGGTAGGTCCTCCGGAAACACCATATATTTT
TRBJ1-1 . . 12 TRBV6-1 CASSETVPEAFF TGTGCCAGCAGTGAAACGGTCCCTGAAGCTTTCTTT
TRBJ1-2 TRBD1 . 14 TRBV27 CASSPQDRGYGYTF TGTGCCAGCAGCCCCCAGGACAGGGGCTATGGCTACACCTTC
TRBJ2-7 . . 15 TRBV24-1 CATPPGRPLSYEQYF TGTGCCACTCCCCCTGGCAGGCCTCTCTCCTACGAGCAGTACTTC